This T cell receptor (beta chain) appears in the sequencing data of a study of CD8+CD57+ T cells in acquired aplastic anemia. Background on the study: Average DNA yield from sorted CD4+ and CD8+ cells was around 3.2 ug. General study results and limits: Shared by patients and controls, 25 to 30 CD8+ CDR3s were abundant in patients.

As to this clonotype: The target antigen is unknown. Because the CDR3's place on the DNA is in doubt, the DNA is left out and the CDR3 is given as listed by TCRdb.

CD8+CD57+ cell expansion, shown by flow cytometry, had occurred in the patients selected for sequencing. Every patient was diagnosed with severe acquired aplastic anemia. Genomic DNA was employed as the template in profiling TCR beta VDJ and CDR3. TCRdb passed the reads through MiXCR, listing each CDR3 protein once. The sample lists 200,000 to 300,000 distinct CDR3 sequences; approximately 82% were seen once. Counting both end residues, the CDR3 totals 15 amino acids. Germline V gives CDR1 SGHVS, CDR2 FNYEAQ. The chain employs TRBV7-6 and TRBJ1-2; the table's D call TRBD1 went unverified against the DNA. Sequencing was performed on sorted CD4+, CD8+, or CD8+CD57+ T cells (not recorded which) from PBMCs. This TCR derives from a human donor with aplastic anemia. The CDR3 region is CASTLGGVAAGANVF.